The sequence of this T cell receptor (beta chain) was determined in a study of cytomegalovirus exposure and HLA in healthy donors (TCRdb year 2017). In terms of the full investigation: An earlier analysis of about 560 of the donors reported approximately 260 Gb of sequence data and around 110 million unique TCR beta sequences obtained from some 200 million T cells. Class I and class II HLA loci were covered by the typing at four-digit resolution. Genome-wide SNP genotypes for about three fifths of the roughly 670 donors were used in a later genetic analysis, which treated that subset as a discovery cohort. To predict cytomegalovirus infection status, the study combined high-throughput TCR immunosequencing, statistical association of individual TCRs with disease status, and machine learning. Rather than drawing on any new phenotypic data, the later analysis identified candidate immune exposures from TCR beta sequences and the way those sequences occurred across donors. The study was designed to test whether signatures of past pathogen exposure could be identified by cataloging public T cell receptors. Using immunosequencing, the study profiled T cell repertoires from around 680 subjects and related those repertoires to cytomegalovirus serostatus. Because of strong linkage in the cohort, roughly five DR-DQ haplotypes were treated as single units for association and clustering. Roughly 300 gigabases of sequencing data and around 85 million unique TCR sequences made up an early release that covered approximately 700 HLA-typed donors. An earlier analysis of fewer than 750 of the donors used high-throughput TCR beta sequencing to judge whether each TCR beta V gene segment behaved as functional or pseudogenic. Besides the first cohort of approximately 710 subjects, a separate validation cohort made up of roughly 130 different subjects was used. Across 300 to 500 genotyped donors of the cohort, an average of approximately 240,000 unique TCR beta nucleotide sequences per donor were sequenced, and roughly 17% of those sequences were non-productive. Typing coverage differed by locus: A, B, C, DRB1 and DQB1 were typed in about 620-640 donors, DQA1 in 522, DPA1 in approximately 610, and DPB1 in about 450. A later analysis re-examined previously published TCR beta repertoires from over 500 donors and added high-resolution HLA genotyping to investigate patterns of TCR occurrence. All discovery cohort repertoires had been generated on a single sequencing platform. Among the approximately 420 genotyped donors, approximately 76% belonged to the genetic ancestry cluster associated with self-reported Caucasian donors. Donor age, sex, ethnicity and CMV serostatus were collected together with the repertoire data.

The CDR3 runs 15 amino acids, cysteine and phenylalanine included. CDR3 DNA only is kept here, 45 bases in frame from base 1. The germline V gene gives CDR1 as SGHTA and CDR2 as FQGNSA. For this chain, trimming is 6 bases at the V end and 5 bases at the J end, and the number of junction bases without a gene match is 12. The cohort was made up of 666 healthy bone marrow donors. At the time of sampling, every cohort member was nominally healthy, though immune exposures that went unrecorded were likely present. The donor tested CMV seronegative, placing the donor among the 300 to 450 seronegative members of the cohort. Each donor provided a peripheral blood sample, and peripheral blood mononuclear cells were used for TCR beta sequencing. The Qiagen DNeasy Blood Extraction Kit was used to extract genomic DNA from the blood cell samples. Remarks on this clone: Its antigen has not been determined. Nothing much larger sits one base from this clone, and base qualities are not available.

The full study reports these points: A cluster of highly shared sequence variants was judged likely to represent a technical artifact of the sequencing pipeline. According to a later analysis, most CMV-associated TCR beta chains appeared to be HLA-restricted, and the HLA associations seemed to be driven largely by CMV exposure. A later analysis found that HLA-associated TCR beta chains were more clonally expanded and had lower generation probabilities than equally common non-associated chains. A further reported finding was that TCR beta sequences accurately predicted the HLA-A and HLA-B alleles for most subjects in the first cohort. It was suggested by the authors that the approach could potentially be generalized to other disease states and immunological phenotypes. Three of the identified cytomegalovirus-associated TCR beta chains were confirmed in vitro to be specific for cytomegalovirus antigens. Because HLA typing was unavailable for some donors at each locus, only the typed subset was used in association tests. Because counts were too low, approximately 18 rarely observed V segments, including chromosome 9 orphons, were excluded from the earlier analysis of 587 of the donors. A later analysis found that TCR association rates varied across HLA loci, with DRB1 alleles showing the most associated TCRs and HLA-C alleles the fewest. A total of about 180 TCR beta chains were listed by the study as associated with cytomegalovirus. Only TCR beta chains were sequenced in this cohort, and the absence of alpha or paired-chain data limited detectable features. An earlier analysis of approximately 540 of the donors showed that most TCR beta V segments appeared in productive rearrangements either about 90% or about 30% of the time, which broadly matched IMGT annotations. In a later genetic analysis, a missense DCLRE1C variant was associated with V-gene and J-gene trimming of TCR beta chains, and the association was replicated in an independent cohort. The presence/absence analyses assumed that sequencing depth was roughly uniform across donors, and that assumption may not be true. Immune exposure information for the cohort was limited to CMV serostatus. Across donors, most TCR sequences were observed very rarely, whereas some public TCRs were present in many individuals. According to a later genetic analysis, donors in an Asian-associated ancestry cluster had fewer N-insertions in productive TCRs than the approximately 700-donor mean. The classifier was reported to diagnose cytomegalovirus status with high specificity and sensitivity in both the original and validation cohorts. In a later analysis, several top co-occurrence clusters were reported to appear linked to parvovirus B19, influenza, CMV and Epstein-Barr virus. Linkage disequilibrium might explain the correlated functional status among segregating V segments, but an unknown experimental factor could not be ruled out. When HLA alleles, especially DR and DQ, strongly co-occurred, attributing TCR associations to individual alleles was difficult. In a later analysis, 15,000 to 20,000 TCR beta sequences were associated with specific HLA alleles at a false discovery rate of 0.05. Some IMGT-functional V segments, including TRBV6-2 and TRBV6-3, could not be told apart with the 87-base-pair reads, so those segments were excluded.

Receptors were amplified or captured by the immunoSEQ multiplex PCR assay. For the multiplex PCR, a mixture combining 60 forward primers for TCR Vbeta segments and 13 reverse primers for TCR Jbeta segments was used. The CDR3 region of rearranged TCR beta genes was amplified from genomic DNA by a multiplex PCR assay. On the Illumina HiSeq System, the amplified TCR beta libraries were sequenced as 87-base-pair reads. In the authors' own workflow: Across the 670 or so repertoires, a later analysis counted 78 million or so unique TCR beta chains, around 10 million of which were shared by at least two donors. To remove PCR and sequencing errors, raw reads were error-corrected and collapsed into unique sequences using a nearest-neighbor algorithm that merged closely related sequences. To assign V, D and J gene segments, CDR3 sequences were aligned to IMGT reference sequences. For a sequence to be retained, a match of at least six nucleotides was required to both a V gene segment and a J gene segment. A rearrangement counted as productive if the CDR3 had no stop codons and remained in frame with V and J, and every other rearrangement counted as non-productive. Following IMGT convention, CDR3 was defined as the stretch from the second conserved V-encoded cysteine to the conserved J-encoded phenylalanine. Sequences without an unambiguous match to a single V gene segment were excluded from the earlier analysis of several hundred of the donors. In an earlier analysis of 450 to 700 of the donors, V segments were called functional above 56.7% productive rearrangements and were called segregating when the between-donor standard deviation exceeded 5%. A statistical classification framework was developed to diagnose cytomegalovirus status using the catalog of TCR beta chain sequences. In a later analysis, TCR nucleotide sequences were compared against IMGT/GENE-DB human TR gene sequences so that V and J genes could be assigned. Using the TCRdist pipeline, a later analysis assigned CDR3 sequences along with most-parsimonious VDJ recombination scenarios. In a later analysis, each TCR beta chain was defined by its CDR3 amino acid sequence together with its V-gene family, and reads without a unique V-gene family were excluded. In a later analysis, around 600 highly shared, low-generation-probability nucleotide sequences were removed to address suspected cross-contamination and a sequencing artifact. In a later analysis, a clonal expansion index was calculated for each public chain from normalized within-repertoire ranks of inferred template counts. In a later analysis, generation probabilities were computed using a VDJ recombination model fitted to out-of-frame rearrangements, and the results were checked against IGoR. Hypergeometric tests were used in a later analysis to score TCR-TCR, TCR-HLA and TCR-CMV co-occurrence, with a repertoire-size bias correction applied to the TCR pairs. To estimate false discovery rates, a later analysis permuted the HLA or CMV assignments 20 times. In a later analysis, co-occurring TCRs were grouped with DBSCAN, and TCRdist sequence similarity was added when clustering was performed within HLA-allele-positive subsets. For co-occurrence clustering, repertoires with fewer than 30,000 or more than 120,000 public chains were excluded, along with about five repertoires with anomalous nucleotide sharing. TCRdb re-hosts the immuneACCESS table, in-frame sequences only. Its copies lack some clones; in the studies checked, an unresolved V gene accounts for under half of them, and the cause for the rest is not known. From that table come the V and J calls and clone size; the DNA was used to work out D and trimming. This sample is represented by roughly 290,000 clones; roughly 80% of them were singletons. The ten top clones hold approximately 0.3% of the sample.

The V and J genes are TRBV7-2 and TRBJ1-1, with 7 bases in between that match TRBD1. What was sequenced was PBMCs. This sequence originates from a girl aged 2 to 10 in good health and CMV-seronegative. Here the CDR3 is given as CASRERQGVGTEAFF. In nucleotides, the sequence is TGTGCCAGCAGGGAAAGGCAGGGGGTCGGGACTGAAGCTTTCTTT.